This passage covers 24 T cell receptor beta chains from one sample sequenced in a study of blood T cell repertoires in COVID-19. Clones were read by immunoSEQ multiplex PCR, and TCRdb kept only the in-frame ones, dropping some. Here the sample spans about 150,000 clones, approximately 87% being singletons. Sample: peripheral blood. These receptors all stem from an older man with acute or convalescent COVID-19.

The chain's CDR3 is CASSLLRTFNYGYTF. For the CDR3, the DNA is TGTGCCAGCAGCTTGTTGAGAACCTTTAACTATGGCTACACCTTC. The chain uses TRBV11-3 and TRBJ1-2; D is undetermined. The CDR3 is 15 residues long. The V and J ends lost 3 bases and 1 base respectively, with 12 bases between them. The germline V gene encodes CDR1 SGHNT and CDR2 YENEEA.

This chain joins TRBV18 and TRBJ2-2, with TRBD1 matching over 7 bases. Germline CDR1 KGHSH, CDR2 LQKENI. V lost 2 bases to trimming and J lost 6 bases; unmatched junction nucleotides: 6. The CDR3 loop spans 15 amino acids. CDR3 bases: TGTGCCAGCTCACCAGGCGGACAGGCCGCCGGGGAGCTGTTTTTT. Translated: CASSPGGQAAGELFF.

The V gene is TRBV6-2 or TRBV6-3, the J gene TRBJ1-2; a possible D gene is TRBD1 (6 bases). This CDR3 comprises 15 residues. Trimming removed 4 bases from V and 5 bases from J, with 17 bases in between. Germline CDR1 MNHEY, CDR2 SVGEGT. The CDR3, as DNA: TGTGCCAGCAGTTGGATAGGCAGGGGATCATATGGCTACACCTTC. This encodes CASSWIGRGSYGYTF.

The chain is built from TRBV7-2 and TRBJ2-1, with D unresolved. Germline V gene data show CDR1 as SGHTA and CDR2 as FQGNSA. V was trimmed by 5 bases and J by 8 bases, leaving 13 bases between them. The CDR3 extends over 13 amino acids. CDR3 in DNA: TGTGCCAGCAGCCCCTTCCCACAGCATGAGCAGTTCTTC. This gives the protein CASSPFPQHEQFF. The full variable domain, in which reference TRBV7-2 and TRBJ2-1 provide the parts outside the CDR3, is GAGVSQSPSNKVTEKGKDVELRCDPISGHTALYWYRQSLGQGLEFLIYFQGNSAPDKSGLPSDRFSAERTGGSVSTLTIQRTQQEDSAVYLCASSPFPQHEQFFGPGTRLTVL.

V usage is TRBV6-4 and J usage is TRBJ2-2; no firm D call. V was cut by 4 bases and J by 7 bases, with 10 bases left in between. The CDR3 totals 13 residues. CDR1 MRHNA and CDR2 SNTAGT come from the germline V gene. CDR3 residues: CASSVELGGELFF. In nucleotides, the CDR3 is TGTGCCAGCAGTGTCGAGCTCGGCGGGGAGCTGTTTTTT.

This clone is a singleton in its sample. The chain employs TRBV18 and TRBJ1-3; unclear D gene. Germline loops: CDR1 KGHSH, CDR2 LQKENI. This CDR3 is built from 15 residues. V lost 3 bases and J lost 0, with 9 bases in between. The CDR3 is CASSPGESSGNTIYF. In DNA, the CDR3 is TGTGCCAGCTCACCTGGGGAGAGCTCTGGAAACACCATATATTTT.

The chain couples TRBV4-2 to TRBJ1-6; 8 bases map to TRBD1. CDR1 and CDR2 (germline): LGHNA, YNFKEQ. The CDR3 is made up of 16 amino acids. J was trimmed by 5 bases and V by 5 bases; bases with no gene match: 8. CDR3 sequence reads: CASSKLGQENNSPLHF. CDR3 DNA sequence: TGTGCCAGCAGCAAGTTGGGACAGGAGAATAATTCACCCCTCCACTTT.

The V call is TRBV27, the J call TRBJ1-5, with 11 bases fitting TRBD1. The junction had 6 bases not matched to a gene; V was cut back by 5 bases and J by 6 bases. The CDR3 length is 15 residues. Germline CDR1 and CDR2: MNHEY and SMNVEV (reference sequence). CDR3: CASSPRDRGFQPQHF. CDR3 nucleotides: TGTGCCAGCAGTCCCCGGGACAGGGGGTTTCAGCCCCAGCATTTT.

The chain has TRBV6-2 or TRBV6-3 and TRBJ1-5, with unresolved D. This CDR3 has 15 residues. Germline lookup yields CDR1 MNHEY and CDR2 SVGEGT. The ends were cut back, 6 bases at V and 7 bases at J, with 19 bases in the middle. The CDR3 coding sequence is TGTGCCAGCAGCGACCCGCGACCGGGTGAGCAGCCCCAGCATTTT. It specifies CASSDPRPGEQPQHF.

The chain employs TRBV7-6 and TRBJ2-7, with TRBD2 matching 7 bases. V was clipped by 1 base and J by 9 bases; unmatched bases: 6. The CDR3 runs 13 residues. In germline, CDR1 is SGHVS, CDR2 FNYEAQ. The CDR3 nucleotides read TGTGCCAGCAGCTTAGGGGGGGGGTATGTGCAGTACTTC. This sequence encodes CASSLGGGYVQYF. Variable domain in full (rest from reference TRBV7-6 and TRBJ2-7): GAGVSQSPRYKVTKRGQDVALRCDPISGHVSLYWYRQALGQGPEFLTYFNYEAQQDKSGLPNDRFSAERPEGSISTLTIQRTEQRDSAMYRCASSLGGGYVQYFGPGTRLTVT.

This chain connects TRBV19 to TRBJ2-6, with a possible D match to TRBD1 (7 bases). V gave up 6 bases and J gave up 3 bases, with 21 bases separating them. Germline values: CDR1 LNHDA, CDR2 SQIVND (reference sequence). This CDR3 has 18 amino acids. CDR3 DNA: TGTGCCAGTAGACCCCGGACAGGCTCGGGGGTTGGGGCCAACGTCCTGACTTTC. It is translated as CASRPRTGSGVGANVLTF. Full variable domain (remainder filled in from reference TRBV19 and TRBJ2-6): DGGITQSPKYLFRKEGQNVTLSCEQNLNHDAMYWYRQDPGQGLRLIYYSQIVNDFQKGDIAEGYSVSREKKESFPLTVTSAQKNPTAFYLCASRPRTGSGVGANVLTFGAGSRLTVL.

The chain uses TRBV7-9 and TRBJ1-1; possibly TRBD1 for D (6 bases). Trimming pared 4 bases from V and 0 bases from J, leaving 12 bases between. CDR3 length: 15 residues. Germline V CDR1 and CDR2: SEHNR, FQNEAQ (reference sequence). Written as DNA, the CDR3 is TGTGCCAGCAGCTACCGGGACACCATGAACACTGAAGCTTTCTTT. It codes for CASSYRDTMNTEAFF.

The CDR3 coding sequence is TGTGCCAGCAGCCAGTCAGGTCGTGAAGCTTTCTTT. This gives the protein CASSQSGREAFF. This sequence joins TRBV3-1 (or the pseudogene TRBV3-2) and TRBJ1-1; the D is unclear. CDR3 length: 12 amino acids. Between the trimmed V and J ends, which lost 3 bases and 7 bases, there was a span of 9 bases. CDR1 and CDR2 from the germline V gene are LGHDT and YNNKEL (reference sequence).

The chain has TRBV2 and TRBJ2-1; 8 bases match TRBD2. J gave up 1 base and V 7 bases, and 6 bases lay outside the gene matches. The CDR3 totals 15 residues. Germline CDR1 SNHLY, CDR2 FYNNEI. In nucleotides, the CDR3 is TGTGCCAGCACACGGGAGGGAGGGTCCTACAATGAGCAGTTCTTC. Translating gives CASTREGGSYNEQFF.

The chain has TRBV7-8 and TRBJ2-4; perhaps TRBD2 as D (5 bases). The CDR3 is 14 amino acids. Germline V gene lookup returns CDR1 SGHVS and CDR2 FQNEAQ. Trimming left V 2 bases short and J 0 bases short, with 5 bases between. In DNA form, the CDR3 reads TGTGCCAGCAGCTTAAGCGGAGCCAAAAACATTCAGTACTTC. It is translated as CASSLSGAKNIQYF.

This chain uses TRBV2 with TRBJ2-2, with a possible D match to TRBD2 (5 bases). Deletions cut 2 bases from V and 7 bases from J, with 8 bases between. CDR3 length: 13 amino acids. Germline CDR1 is SNHLY and CDR2 is FYNNEI. The CDR3: CASSERGSGELFF. The CDR3, as DNA: TGTGCCAGCAGTGAACGGGGTAGCGGGGAGCTGTTTTTT.

This chain connects TRBV28 to TRBJ1-2; 10 bases fit TRBD1. V gave up 5 bases and J gave up 7 bases; unmatched junction bases: 4. The CDR3 sequence is 13 residues long. Germline lookup yields CDR1 MDHEN and CDR2 SYDVKM. DNA for the CDR3: TGTGCCAGCAGTCCGGGACAGGGGTTTGGCTACACCTTC. Translated: CASSPGQGFGYTF.

The rearrangement links TRBV25-1 to TRBJ1-1, with 7 bases aligning to TRBD1. The CDR3 runs 15 residues. In germline, CDR1 is MGHDK, CDR2 SYGVNS. J gave up 1 base and V 6 bases, and 8 bases lay outside the gene matches. CDR3 in amino acids: CASRQPGTANTEAFF. For the CDR3, the DNA is TGTGCCAGCAGACAACCCGGGACAGCGAACACTGAAGCTTTCTTT.

The chain carries TRBV7-2 and TRBJ1-2; 7 bases are shared with TRBD1. The CDR3 covers 12 residues. Germline-derived CDR1 and CDR2 are SGHTA and FQGNSA. The trim removed 1 base at V and 11 bases at J, leaving 4 bases unmatched. CDR3 nucleotide sequence: TGTGCCAGCAGCTTAGTAGTACAGGGGTACACCTTC. It translates to CASSLVVQGYTF.

This clone was counted only a few times. The chain carries TRBV7-9 and TRBJ1-6; TRBD1 matches 9 bases. This CDR3 has 16 amino acids. With 5 bases clipped from V and 1 base from J, the junction kept 3 bases outside the gene matches. Germline CDR1 is SEHNR and CDR2 is FQNEAQ (reference sequence). The CDR3 nucleotides are TGTGCCAGCAGCCACAGGGGGCAGTCCTATAATTCACCCCTCCACTTT. Translation: CASSHRGQSYNSPLHF.

In its sample, this clone was seen a few times. This rearrangement joins TRBV11-2 to TRBJ2-1; a possible D gene is TRBD1 (6 bases). Germline V CDR1 and CDR2: SGHAT, FQNNGV. The CDR3 loop spans 18 amino acids. V was shortened by 0 bases and J by 3 bases, with 18 bases between the two germline ends. CDR3 DNA: TGTGCCAGCAGCTTAGATCGCAGGGGCCCAATCTTCTACAATGAGCAGTTCTTC. Its protein is CASSLDRRGPIFYNEQFF.

This rearrangement joins TRBV12-3 or TRBV12-4 to TRBJ2-5; 8 nucleotides agree with TRBD1. The CDR3 is made up of 12 amino acids. The junction had 3 bases not matched to a gene; V was cut back by 5 bases and J by 7 bases. This CDR3 is CASSQDRVTQYF. CDR3 in DNA: TGTGCCAGCAGTCAGGACAGGGTGACCCAGTACTTC.

The rearrangement joins TRBV5-6 to TRBJ2-3, with TRBD2 matching 7 bases. From germline, CDR1 is SGHDT and CDR2 YYEEEE. The CDR3 contains 16 residues. The V and J ends lost 0 bases and 1 base, in that order; junction bases with no gene match: 5. The CDR3 here is CASSLGGRGGTDTQYF. DNA of the CDR3: TGTGCCAGCAGCTTGGGTGGGAGGGGAGGCACAGATACGCAGTATTTT.

In nucleotides, the CDR3 is TGTGCCAGCAGGGCTGGGAACAGGGTCTCCGGGGAGCTGTTTTTT. Protein product: CASRAGNRVSGELFF. The rearrangement joins TRBV6-6 to TRBJ2-2; TRBD1 is a possible D gene (6 bases). Looked up from germline, CDR1 is MNHNY and CDR2 is SVGAGI (reference sequence). This CDR3 comprises 15 residues. V gave up 6 bases and J gave up 6 bases, with 17 bases separating them.